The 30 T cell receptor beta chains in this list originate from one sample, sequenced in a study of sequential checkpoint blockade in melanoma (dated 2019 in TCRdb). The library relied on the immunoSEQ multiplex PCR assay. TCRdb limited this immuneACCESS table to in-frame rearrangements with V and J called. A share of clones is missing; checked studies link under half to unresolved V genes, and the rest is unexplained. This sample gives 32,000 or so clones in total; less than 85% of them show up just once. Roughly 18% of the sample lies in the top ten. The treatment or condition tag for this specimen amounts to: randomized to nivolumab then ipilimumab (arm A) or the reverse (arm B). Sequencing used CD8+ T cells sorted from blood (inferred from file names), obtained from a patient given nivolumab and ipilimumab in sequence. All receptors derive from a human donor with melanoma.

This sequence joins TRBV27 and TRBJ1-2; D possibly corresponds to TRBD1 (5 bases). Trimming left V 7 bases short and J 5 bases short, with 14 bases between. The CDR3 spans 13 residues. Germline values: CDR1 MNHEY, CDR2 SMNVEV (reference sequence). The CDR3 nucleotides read TGTGCCAGCACCGCCCGGGGGGGGTATGGCTACACCTTC. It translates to CASTARGGYGYTF.

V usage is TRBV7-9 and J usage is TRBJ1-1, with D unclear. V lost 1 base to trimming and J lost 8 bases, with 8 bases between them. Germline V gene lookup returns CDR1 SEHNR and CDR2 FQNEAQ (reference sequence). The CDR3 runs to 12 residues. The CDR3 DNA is TGTGCCAGCAGCTTAGATGGCCCGGAAGCTTTCTTT. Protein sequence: CASSLDGPEAFF.

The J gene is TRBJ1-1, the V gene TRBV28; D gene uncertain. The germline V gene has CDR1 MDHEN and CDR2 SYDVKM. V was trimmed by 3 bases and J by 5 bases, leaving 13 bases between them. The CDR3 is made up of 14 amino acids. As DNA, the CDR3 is TGTGCCAGCAGTTTGGTAGGGAGGAGAACTGAAGCTTTCTTT. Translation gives CASSLVGRRTEAFF.

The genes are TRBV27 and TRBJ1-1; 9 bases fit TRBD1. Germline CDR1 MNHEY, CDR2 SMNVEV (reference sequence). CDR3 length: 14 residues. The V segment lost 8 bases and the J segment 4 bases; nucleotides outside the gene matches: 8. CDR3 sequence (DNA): TGTGCCAGCCACCTGGGGACAGGGTTCACTGAAGCTTTCTTT. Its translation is CASHLGTGFTEAFF.

CDR3 nucleotide sequence: TGTGCCAGCAGCGAATCCAGACAGGGATCGGGCGATGGCTACACCTTC. Protein sequence: CASSESRQGSGDGYTF. The chain joins TRBV7-9 to TRBJ1-2; 7 positions agree with TRBD1. Unmatched junction bases numbered 15, after V lost 5 bases and J lost 6 bases. The germline V gene has CDR1 SEHNR and CDR2 FQNEAQ (reference sequence). The CDR3 extends over 16 amino acids.

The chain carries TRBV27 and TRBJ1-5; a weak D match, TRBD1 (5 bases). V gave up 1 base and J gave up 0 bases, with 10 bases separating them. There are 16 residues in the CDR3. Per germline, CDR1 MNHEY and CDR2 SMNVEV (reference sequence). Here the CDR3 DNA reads TGTGCCAGCAGTTTATGGGGCGGCTATAGCAATCAGCCCCAGCATTTT. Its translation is CASSLWGGYSNQPQHF.

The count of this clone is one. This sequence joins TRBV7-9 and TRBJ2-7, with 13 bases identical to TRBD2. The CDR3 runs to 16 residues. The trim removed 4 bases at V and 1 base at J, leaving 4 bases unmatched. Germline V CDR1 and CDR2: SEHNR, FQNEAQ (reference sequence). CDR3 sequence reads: CASSSWTSGSSYEQYF. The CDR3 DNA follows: TGTGCCAGCAGCTCATGGACTAGCGGGAGTTCCTACGAGCAGTACTTC.

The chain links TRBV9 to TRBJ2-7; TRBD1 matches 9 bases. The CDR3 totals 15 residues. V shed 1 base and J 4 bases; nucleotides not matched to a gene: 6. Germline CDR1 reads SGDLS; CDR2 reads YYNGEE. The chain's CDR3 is CASSVSGTGRYEQYF. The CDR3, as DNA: TGTGCCAGCAGCGTATCCGGGACAGGGAGGTACGAGCAGTACTTC.

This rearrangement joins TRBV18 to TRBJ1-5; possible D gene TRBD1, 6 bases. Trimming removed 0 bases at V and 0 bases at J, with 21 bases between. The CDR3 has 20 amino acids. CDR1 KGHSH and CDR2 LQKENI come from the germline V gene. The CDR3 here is CASSPPEGDTLTYSNQPQHF. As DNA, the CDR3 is TGTGCCAGCTCACCACCCGAGGGGGACACCTTAACTTATAGCAATCAGCCCCAGCATTTT.

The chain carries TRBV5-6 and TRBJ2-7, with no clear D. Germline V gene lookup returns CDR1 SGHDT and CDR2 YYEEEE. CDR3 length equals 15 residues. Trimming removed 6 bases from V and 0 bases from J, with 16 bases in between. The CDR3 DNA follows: TGTGCCAGCACCATGGATCCACAGAGCTCCTACGAGCAGTACTTC. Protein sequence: CASTMDPQSSYEQYF.

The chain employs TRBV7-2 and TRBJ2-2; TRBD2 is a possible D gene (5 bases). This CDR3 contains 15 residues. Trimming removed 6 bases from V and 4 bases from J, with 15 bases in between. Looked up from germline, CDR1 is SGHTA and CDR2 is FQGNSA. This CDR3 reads CASSTSGIPTGELFF. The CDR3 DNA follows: TGTGCCAGCAGTACCTCCGGGATACCCACCGGGGAGCTGTTTTTT.

CDR3 sequence: CASSFSGVRDEQFF. CDR3 in DNA: TGTGCCAGCAGCTTTTCGGGGGTTCGCGATGAGCAGTTCTTC. The V gene is TRBV7-6, the J gene TRBJ2-1; possible D gene TRBD2, 6 bases. The CDR3 has 14 amino acids. The V end lost 3 bases, the J end lost 8 bases, and 14 bases lay between the germline ends. Germline V gene sequence: CDR1 SGHVS, CDR2 FNYEAQ.

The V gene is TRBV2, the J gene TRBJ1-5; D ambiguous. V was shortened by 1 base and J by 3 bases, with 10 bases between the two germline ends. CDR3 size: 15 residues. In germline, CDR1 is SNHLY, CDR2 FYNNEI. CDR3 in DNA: TGTGCCAGCAGTGAAGACCTAAGCCTCAATCAGCCCCAGCATTTT. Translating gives CASSEDLSLNQPQHF.

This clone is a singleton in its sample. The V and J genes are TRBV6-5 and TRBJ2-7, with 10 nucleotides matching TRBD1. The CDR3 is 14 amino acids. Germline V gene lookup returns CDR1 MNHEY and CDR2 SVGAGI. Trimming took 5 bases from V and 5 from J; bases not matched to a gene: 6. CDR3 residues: CASSLGTGVDEQYF. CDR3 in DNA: TGTGCCAGCAGTCTTGGGACAGGGGTCGACGAGCAGTACTTC.

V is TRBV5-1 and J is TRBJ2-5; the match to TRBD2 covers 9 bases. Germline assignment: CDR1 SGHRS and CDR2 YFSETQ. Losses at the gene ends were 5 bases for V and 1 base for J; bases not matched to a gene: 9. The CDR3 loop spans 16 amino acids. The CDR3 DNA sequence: TGCGCCAGCAGTTCGCGGCTAGCGGGGACCCAAGAGACCCAGTACTTC. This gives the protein CASSSRLAGTQETQYF.

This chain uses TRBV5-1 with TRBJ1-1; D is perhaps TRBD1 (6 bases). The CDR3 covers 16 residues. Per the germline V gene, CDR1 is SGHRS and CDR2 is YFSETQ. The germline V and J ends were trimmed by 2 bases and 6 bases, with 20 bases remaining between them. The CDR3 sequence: CASSFQGKDTRAEAFF. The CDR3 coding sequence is TGCGCCAGCAGCTTTCAGGGGAAAGACACCCGCGCTGAAGCTTTCTTT.

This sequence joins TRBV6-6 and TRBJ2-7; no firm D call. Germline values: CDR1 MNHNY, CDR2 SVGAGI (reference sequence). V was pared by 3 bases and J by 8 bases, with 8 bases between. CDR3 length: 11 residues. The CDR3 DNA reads TGTGCCAGCAGTTATTCTGACAAGCAGTACTTC. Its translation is CASSYSDKQYF.

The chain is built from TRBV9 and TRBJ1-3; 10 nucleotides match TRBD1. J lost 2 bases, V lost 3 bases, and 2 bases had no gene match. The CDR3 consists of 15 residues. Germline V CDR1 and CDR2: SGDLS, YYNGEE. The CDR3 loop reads CASSAGQGAGNTIYF. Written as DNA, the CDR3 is TGTGCCAGCAGCGCCGGACAGGGGGCTGGAAACACCATATATTTT.

CDR3 in DNA: TGTGCCAGCAGTTTCTTCCCGGGACTAGCGGGAGAACAGTACTTC. It translates to CASSFFPGLAGEQYF. The J gene is TRBJ2-7, the V gene TRBV28; the match to TRBD2 covers 14 bases. V trimming: 3 bases; J trimming: 10 bases; junction bases outside the gene matches: 8. The CDR3 consists of 15 residues. CDR1 and CDR2 from the germline V gene are MDHEN and SYDVKM. Full variable domain (missing parts from reference TRBV28 and TRBJ2-7): DVKVTQSSRYLVKRTGEKVFLECVQDMDHENMFWYRQDPGLGLRLIYFSYDVKMKEKGDIPEGYSVSREKKERFSLILESASTNQTSMYLCASSFFPGLAGEQYFGPGTRLTVT.

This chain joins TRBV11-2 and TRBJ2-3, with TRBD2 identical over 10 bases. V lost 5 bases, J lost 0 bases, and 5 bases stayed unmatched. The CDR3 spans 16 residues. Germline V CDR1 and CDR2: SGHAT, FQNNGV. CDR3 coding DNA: TGTGCCAGCAGCCGAGGACTAGCGGCTAGCACAGATACGCAGTATTTT. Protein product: CASSRGLAASTDTQYF.

The CDR3 region is CASRLTVYSNQPQHF. As DNA, the CDR3 is TGCGCCAGCAGGCTTACAGTTTATAGCAATCAGCCCCAGCATTTT. This chain connects TRBV5-1 to TRBJ1-5; D remains unclear. V lost 5 bases and J 0 bases, leaving 12 bases between the germline ends. There are 15 residues in the CDR3. The germline V gene encodes CDR1 SGHRS and CDR2 YFSETQ. The full variable domain, in which reference TRBV5-1 and TRBJ1-5 provide the parts outside the CDR3, is KAGVTQTPRYLIKTRGQQVTLSCSPISGHRSVSWYQQTPGQGLQFLFEYFSETQRNKGNFPGRFSGRQFSNSRSEMNVSTLELGDSALYLCASRLTVYSNQPQHFGDGTRLSIL.

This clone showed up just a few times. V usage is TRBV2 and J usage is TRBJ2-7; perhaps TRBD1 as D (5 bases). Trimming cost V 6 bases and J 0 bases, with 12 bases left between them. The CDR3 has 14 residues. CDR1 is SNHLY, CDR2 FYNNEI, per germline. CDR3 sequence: CASSKTVDSYEQYF. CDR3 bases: TGTGCCAGCAGCAAGACAGTGGACTCCTACGAGCAGTACTTC.

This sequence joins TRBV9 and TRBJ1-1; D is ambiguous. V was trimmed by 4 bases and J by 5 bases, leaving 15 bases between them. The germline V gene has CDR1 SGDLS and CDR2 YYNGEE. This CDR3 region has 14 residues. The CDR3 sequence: CASSPIGGRTEAFF. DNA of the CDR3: TGTGCCAGCAGCCCAATCGGAGGGCGGACTGAAGCTTTCTTT.

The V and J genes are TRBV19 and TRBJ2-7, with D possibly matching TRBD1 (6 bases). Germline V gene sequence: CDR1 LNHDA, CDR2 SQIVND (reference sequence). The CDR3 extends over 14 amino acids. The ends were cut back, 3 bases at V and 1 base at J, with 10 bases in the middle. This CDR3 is CASSMTGTSYEQYF. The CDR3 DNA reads TGTGCCAGTAGTATGACCGGGACATCCTACGAGCAGTACTTC.

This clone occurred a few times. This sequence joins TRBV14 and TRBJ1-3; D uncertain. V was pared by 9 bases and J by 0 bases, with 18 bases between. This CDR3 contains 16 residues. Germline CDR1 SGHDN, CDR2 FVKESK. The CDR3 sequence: CASSGTPASSGNTIYF. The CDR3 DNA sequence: TGTGCCAGTTCAGGTACGCCCGCGAGCTCTGGAAACACCATATATTTT.

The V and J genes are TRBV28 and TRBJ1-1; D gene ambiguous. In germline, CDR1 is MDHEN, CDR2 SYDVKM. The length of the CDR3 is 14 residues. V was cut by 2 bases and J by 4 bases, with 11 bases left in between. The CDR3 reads CASSLGERGTEAFF. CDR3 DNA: TGTGCCAGCAGTTTAGGTGAGCGGGGCACTGAAGCTTTCTTT.

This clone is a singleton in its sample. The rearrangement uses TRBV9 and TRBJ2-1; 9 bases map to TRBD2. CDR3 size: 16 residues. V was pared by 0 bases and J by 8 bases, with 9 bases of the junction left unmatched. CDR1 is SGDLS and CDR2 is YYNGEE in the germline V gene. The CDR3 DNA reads TGTGCCAGCAGCGTAGCTACTCTAGCGGGAAGCGATGAGCAGTTCTTC. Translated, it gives CASSVATLAGSDEQFF.

The CDR3 sequence is CASSPWGTEGGDTQYF. CDR3 sequence (DNA): TGTGCCAGCAGCCCCTGGGGGACGGAGGGCGGAGATACGCAGTATTTT. The V and J genes are TRBV5-6 and TRBJ2-3; D perhaps matches TRBD2 (6 bases). CDR1 is SGHDT, CDR2 YYEEEE, per germline. Trimming pared 4 bases from V and 5 bases from J, leaving 20 bases between. The CDR3 extends over 16 amino acids.

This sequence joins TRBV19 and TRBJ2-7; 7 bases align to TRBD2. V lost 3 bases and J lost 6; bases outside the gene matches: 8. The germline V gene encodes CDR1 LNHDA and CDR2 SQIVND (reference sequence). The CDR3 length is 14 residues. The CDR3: CASSMSAGASEQYF. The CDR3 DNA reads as TGTGCCAGTAGTATGTCGGCGGGAGCTTCCGAGCAGTACTTC.

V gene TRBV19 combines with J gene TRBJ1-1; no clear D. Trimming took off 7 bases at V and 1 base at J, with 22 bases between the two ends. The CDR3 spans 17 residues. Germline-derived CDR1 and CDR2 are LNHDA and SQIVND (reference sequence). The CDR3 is CASKSYGREDGNTEAFF. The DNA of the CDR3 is TGTGCCAGTAAGTCGTATGGTCGCGAGGATGGGAACACTGAAGCTTTCTTT.